There are a few counts of the clone carrying this TCR beta chain. Purity (above 98%) was reached by all sorted populations. The data derive from a study of beta chain features in type 1 diabetes. In the study overall: All samples yielded 100 million to 140 million examined sorted cells.

The V gene's germline CDR1 is SEHNR and CDR2 FQNEAQ (reference sequence). V lost 5 bases to trimming and J lost 4 bases, with 8 bases between them. The CDR3 is 12 amino acids. Reverse transcription of all isolated RNA meant that expressed TCRB transcripts were sequenced. Using immunoSEQ multiplex PCR, the repertoire was profiled, and TCRdb retains in-frame clones only, with some absent. The sample carries about 220,000 clones, roughly 10% recorded once. This TCR came from a man younger than 30 in good health. The sample taken for sequencing was central memory CD4+ T cells from blood. The rearrangement links TRBV7-9 to TRBJ1-1; no definite D call. This chain's CDR3 is CASSQPGTEAFF. The CDR3 bases are TGTGCCAGCAGCCAACCGGGCACTGAAGCTTTCTTT.